Sequencing of this T cell receptor (beta chain) was carried out in a study of T cell responses to AZD1222 COVID-19 vaccine. Some clones are missing from TCRdb's copy, which holds only in-frame ones; the method was immunoSEQ multiplex PCR. The sample lists some 170,000 clones, roughly 89% occurring once. Whole-study findings and limits: Baseline antibody screening turned up just a handful of seropositive AZD1222 recipients. Repertoire samples came only from after the peak T cell response. Two AZD1222 administrations were followed by greater Spike-specific TCR breadth and depth.

Comments on this clone: Its antigen is as yet unknown.

This CDR3 is 14 amino acids long. V was cut by 6 bases and J by 1 base, with 12 bases left in between. The germline CDR1 and CDR2 sequences are MNHEY and SVGAGI. This receptor was taken from an adult in good health. The J gene is TRBJ1-1, the V gene TRBV6-5; D perhaps matches TRBD1 (5 bases). The specimen was peripheral blood, collected on day 0 of AZD1222 vaccination. CDR3 amino acids: CASRSQGTNTEAFF. CDR3 bases: TGTGCCAGCAGATCCCAGGGCACGAACACTGAAGCTTTCTTT.